This is a list of T cell receptor beta chains from one sample in a study of T cells after yellow fever vaccination. TCRdb re-called the 5' RACE reads with MiXCR, one entry per CDR3 protein. The top ten hold 18% of the sample, which has fewer than 500,000 distinct CDR3 sequences, around 20% seen once. This specimen was PBMCs, taken before the yellow fever booster vaccination. The origin of the receptors is a man aged 18 to 35 who received the YFV17D yellow fever vaccine. Each CDR3 is given with its conserved first and last residue. D genes are given only for firm matches. Expanded clones get a size class; other rows say once, few or many, or leave the size out.

J gene,clone size,CDR3 length,D gene,V gene,CDR3 DNA,CDR3 protein
TRBJ2-4,few,15,-,TRBV9,TGTGCCAGCAGCGTATCGGGGGCGTGGCTCGACATTCAGTACTTC,CASSVSGAWLDIQYF
TRBJ2-5,few,13,-,TRBV19,TGTGCCAGTAGTATGGATGGACCTCGGACCCAGTACTTC,CASSMDGPRTQYF
TRBJ2-1,-,14,-,TRBV6-5,TGTGCCAGCTCCAGGGGGGTCGATGGCTATGAGCAGTTCTTC,CASSRGVDGYEQFF
TRBJ1-6,-,14,-,TRBV15,TGTGCCACCAGCAGAGTAGGGCCGGATTCACCCCTCCACTTT,CATSRVGPDSPLHF
TRBJ1-1,few,14,-,TRBV11-2,TGTGCCAGCAGTTTCAACAGGGAAATCACTGAAGCTTTCTTT,CASSFNREITEAFF
TRBJ1-5,-,13,TRBD1,TRBV10-1,TGCGCCAGCAGCGGACAGGGGTATCAGCCCCAGCATTTT,CASSGQGYQPQHF
TRBJ2-1,-,15,-,TRBV6-2/TRBV6-3,TGTGCCAGCAGGAGAGGCGGGTACTCCTACAATGAGCAGTTCTTC,CASRRGGYSYNEQFF
TRBJ1-1,-,15,TRBD1,TRBV4-1,TGCGCCAGCAGCCTCTATGGACAGGAGAACACTGAAGCTTTCTTT,CASSLYGQENTEAFF
TRBJ2-1,-,15,-,TRBV27,TGTGCCAGCAGCTCTTACGGGGGTTCCTACAATGAGCAGTTCTTC,CASSSYGGSYNEQFF
TRBJ2-1,few,15,-,TRBV7-8,TGTGCCAGCAGCTTAGAGGCGGGGGCCTTCAATGAGCAGTTCTTC,CASSLEAGAFNEQFF
TRBJ2-3,few,14,-,TRBV20-1,TGCAGTGCTAGATCAGAAACGGGCACAGATACGCAGTATTTT,CSARSETGTDTQYF
TRBJ2-3,-,17,TRBD2,TRBV7-8,TGTGCCAGCAGCCCAGCCCATTCTAGCGGGGGCACAGATACGCAGTATTTT,CASSPAHSSGGTDTQYF
TRBJ2-6,-,14,-,TRBV27,TGTGCCAGCACAGGACAGAAAGGGGCCAACGTCCTGACTTTC,CASTGQKGANVLTF
TRBJ1-1,-,14,-,TRBV29-1,TGCAGCGTGCGAGGGCGCTCCGAGGAGACTGAAGCTTTCTTT,CSVRGRSEETEAFF
TRBJ1-2,-,15,-,TRBV24-1,TGTGCCACCAGTGATTTGCCGGGGGACTTATATGGCTACACCTTC,CATSDLPGDLYGYTF
TRBJ1-2,-,16,-,TRBV7-2,TGTGCCAGCAGCTCGATCGGGTATGCAATAGACTATGGCTACACCTTC,CASSSIGYAIDYGYTF
TRBJ2-3,-,12,-,TRBV6-5,TGTGCCAGCCGATCGGGGGCCGATACGCAGTATTTT,CASRSGADTQYF
TRBJ2-3,few,17,-,TRBV4-3,TGCGCCAGCAGCGGATTAGGGGGGGCGGCTGGGACAGATACGCAGTATTTT,CASSGLGGAAGTDTQYF
TRBJ2-3,many,13,-,TRBV7-2,TGTGCCAGCAGCGTAATAATCTCAGATACGCAGTATTTT,CASSVIISDTQYF
TRBJ2-1,few,13,-,TRBV20-1,TGCAGTGCTAGAGATCCGGGGGCCGATGAGCAGTTCTTC,CSARDPGADEQFF
TRBJ1-1,few,13,-,TRBV29-1,TGCAGCGTTCAGACGGCGGGCAATACTGAAGCTTTCTTT,CSVQTAGNTEAFF
TRBJ2-3,few,17,TRBD1,TRBV5-6,TGTGCCAGCAGCCGCTCCCTCGCGACAGGGCGCACAGATACGCAGTATTTT,CASSRSLATGRTDTQYF
TRBJ2-7,few,17,TRBD1,TRBV7-9,TGTGCCAGCAGCTCTACGACGATACGGACAGGGGTCAACGAGCAGTACTTC,CASSSTTIRTGVNEQYF
TRBJ2-2,few,14,-,TRBV6-2/TRBV6-3,TGTGCCAGCAGTTACCGACTGGAGGGTACGGAGCTGTTTTTT,CASSYRLEGTELFF
TRBJ2-3,-,12,-,TRBV28,TGTGCCAGCAGTTCCCCCCCGGCTACGCAGTATTTT,CASSSPPATQYF
TRBJ1-2,few,14,TRBD1,TRBV9,TGTGCCAGCAGTCGACAGGGAAATCAAGGGGGCTACACCTTC,CASSRQGNQGGYTF
TRBJ2-2,-,14,TRBD2,TRBV20-1,TGCAGTGCTAGGCGGACTAGCGGGGCCGGGGAGCTGTTTTTT,CSARRTSGAGELFF
TRBJ2-5,few,14,-,TRBV13,TGTGCCAGCAGCTCGCGGGGAGTCAAAGAGACCCAGTACTTC,CASSSRGVKETQYF
TRBJ2-1,few,16,-,TRBV7-9,TGTGCCAGCAGCTTGCGGACTGCGAGCTCCTACAATGAGCAGTTCTTC,CASSLRTASSYNEQFF
TRBJ1-2,many,15,-,TRBV29-1,TGCAGCGGCTACCTAGCCGGATCCGTTAACTATGGCTACACCTTC,CSGYLAGSVNYGYTF
TRBJ1-1,-,18,-,TRBV6-1,TGTGCCAGCAGTGAAGACAGAGCGTTATTAACGGAGAACACTGAAGCTTTCTTT,CASSEDRALLTENTEAFF
TRBJ1-1,-,14,TRBD1,TRBV5-1,TGCGCCAGCAGCTTCGCGAGGGGGCAGGGTGAAGCTTTCTTT,CASSFARGQGEAFF
TRBJ1-4,-,13,-,TRBV20-1,TGCAGTGCCCGGGACGGACAGAACGAAAAACTGTTTTTT,CSARDGQNEKLFF
TRBJ1-1,few,12,-,TRBV5-1,TGCGCCAGCAACACAGATAACACTGAAGCTTTCTTT,CASNTDNTEAFF
TRBJ2-7,-,16,-,TRBV5-1,TGCGCCAGCAGCTTAACCGCGGGACAAGTCTCCTACGAGCAGTACTTC,CASSLTAGQVSYEQYF
TRBJ2-7,-,12,-,TRBV6-5,TGTGCCACCGAGGACAGATCCTACGAGCAGTACTTC,CATEDRSYEQYF